The 29 T cell receptor beta chains below come from one sample, sequenced in a study of cytomegalovirus exposure and HLA in healthy donors. Vbeta (60) and Jbeta (13) primers were used in the PCR. Sequenced by immunoSEQ multiplex PCR; TCRdb stores in-frame clones only, minus some. The table has about 100,000 clones, roughly 80% seen once. Sequencing was carried out using PBMCs. These receptors all come from a male donor in good health and CMV-seropositive.

This clone was picked up one time. DNA of the CDR3: TGTGCCAGCAGGGACAGGAGCTACGAGCAGTACTTC. Translation gives CASRDRSYEQYF. The chain is built from TRBV19 and TRBJ2-7, with 8 bases fitting TRBD1. The CDR3 extends over 12 amino acids. Unmatched junction bases numbered 4, after V lost 9 bases and J lost 3 bases. Germline CDR1 and CDR2: LNHDA and SQIVND (reference sequence).

The rearrangement joins TRBV19 to TRBJ1-2; D perhaps matches TRBD1 (5 bases). Germline V gene lookup returns CDR1 LNHDA and CDR2 SQIVND (reference sequence). The CDR3 extends over 14 amino acids. V gave up 6 bases and J gave up 7 bases, with 18 bases separating them. CDR3 bases: TGTGCCAGTAGGGAAGACAGCCGCCCGGGTGGCTACACCTTC. Protein product: CASREDSRPGGYTF.

This chain links TRBV2 with TRBJ2-2; D may be TRBD1 (6 bases). The CDR3 loop spans 12 amino acids. Germline V gene lookup returns CDR1 SNHLY and CDR2 FYNNEI. The CDR3 nucleotides are TGTGGGGACGGACAGCCTGGCGGGGAGCTGTTTTTT. Translated: CGDGQPGGELFF.

This clone was counted once. The rearrangement uses TRBV10-2 and TRBJ1-5, with D possibly matching TRBD1 (6 bases). V gave up 8 bases and J gave up 4 bases, with 21 bases separating them. The CDR3 consists of 16 residues. The germline gives CDR1 WSHSY, CDR2 SAAADI. The CDR3 is CASGGAGEQGNQPQHF. The DNA for the CDR3 is TGCGCCAGCGGGGGGGCAGGGGAGCAGGGTAATCAGCCCCAGCATTTT.

This clone turned up a few times. The CDR3 loop is CASSETAGGLGDTQYF. The CDR3 coding sequence is TGTGCCAGCAGTGAAACAGCGGGGGGGCTTGGAGATACGCAGTATTTT. The rearrangement uses TRBV6-4 and TRBJ2-3; 10 bases fit TRBD2. Germline values: CDR1 MRHNA, CDR2 SNTAGT. After removal of 3 bases from V and 5 bases from J, the junction contained 8 bases not matched to a gene. The CDR3 extends over 16 amino acids.

This sequence joins TRBV27 and TRBJ2-7, with D tentatively TRBD1 (6 bases). Germline loops: CDR1 MNHEY, CDR2 SMNVEV (reference sequence). V was clipped by 5 bases and J by 3 bases, with 14 bases between them. The CDR3 consists of 14 residues. The CDR3 DNA reads as TGTGCCAGCAGTCCGACAGGCTACCACTACGAGCAGTACTTC. This gives the protein CASSPTGYHYEQYF.

This chain links TRBV13 with TRBJ2-2; a weak D match, TRBD2 (7 bases). V was clipped by 5 bases and J by 1 base, with 20 bases between them. From germline, CDR1 is PRHDT and CDR2 FYEKMQ (reference sequence). CDR3 length equals 18 residues. The CDR3 DNA is TGTGCCAGCAGCCCGTTAGGGGAGGGGGTGCAGAACACCGGGGAGCTGTTTTTT. It encodes CASSPLGEGVQNTGELFF.

V gene TRBV5-4 combines with J gene TRBJ1-5, with 9 nucleotides matching TRBD1. The CDR3 spans 15 residues. Germline CDR1 SGHNT, CDR2 YYREEE (reference sequence). V dropped 4 bases and J dropped 4; count of bases not matched to a gene: 6. In DNA, the CDR3 is TGTGCCAGCAGCCCTGGACAGGGGAGAAATCAGCCCCAGCATTTT. This gives the protein CASSPGQGRNQPQHF.

This chain uses TRBV5-1 with TRBJ2-5, with 12 nucleotides matching TRBD2. Germline CDR1 SGHRS, CDR2 YFSETQ. The CDR3 loop spans 14 amino acids. Trimming at V came to 3 bases and at J to 5 bases, leaving 2 bases not matched to a gene. As DNA, the CDR3 is TGCGCCAGCAGCTCCGGGACTAGCGGGGAGACCCAGTACTTC. Amino acid sequence: CASSSGTSGETQYF.

The chain couples TRBV5-1 to TRBJ2-2; tentative D call: TRBD2 (6 bases). The germline gives CDR1 SGHRS, CDR2 YFSETQ. The CDR3 has 16 residues. V gave up 4 bases and J gave up 4 bases, with 17 bases separating them. The chain's CDR3 is CASSPMEGSGTGELFF. The DNA of the CDR3 is TGCGCCAGCAGCCCAATGGAGGGTTCAGGCACCGGGGAGCTGTTTTTT.

In its sample, this clone was seen a few times. CDR3 DNA: TGTGCCAGCAGTTCCGCAGTTGAGCAGTACTTC. It is translated as CASSSAVEQYF. The chain is built from TRBV28 and TRBJ2-7; D gene uncertain. V was shortened by 4 bases and J by 7 bases, with 8 bases between the two germline ends. The V gene's germline CDR1 is MDHEN and CDR2 SYDVKM. The CDR3 has 11 residues. Full variable domain (remainder filled in from reference TRBV28 and TRBJ2-7): DVKVTQSSRYLVKRTGEKVFLECVQDMDHENMFWYRQDPGLGLRLIYFSYDVKMKEKGDIPEGYSVSREKKERFSLILESASTNQTSMYLCASSSAVEQYFGPGTRLTVT.

The chain employs TRBV7-2 and TRBJ1-1, with TRBD1 as a possible D gene (5 bases). V dropped 4 bases and J dropped 2 bases, with 20 bases sitting between them. The germline V gene encodes CDR1 SGHTA and CDR2 FQGNSA. The CDR3 is made up of 17 amino acids. The CDR3 DNA reads as TGTGCCAGCAGCTGGCGCGGCCCTGGGGCTATTAACACTGAAGCTTTCTTT. Translated: CASSWRGPGAINTEAFF.

The chain uses TRBV7-2 and TRBJ1-1; D gene ambiguous. CDR1 is SGHTA and CDR2 is FQGNSA in the germline V gene. Between the trimmed V and J ends, which lost 6 bases and 4 bases, there was a span of 15 bases. The CDR3 contains 14 residues. In DNA form, the CDR3 reads TGTGCCAGCAGACCCTGGCTAGGCGGCACTGAAGCTTTCTTT. Translated, it gives CASRPWLGGTEAFF.

The V gene is TRBV5-4, the J gene TRBJ1-2; D is possibly TRBD1 (6 bases). The germline V and J ends were trimmed by 4 bases and 0 bases, with 13 bases remaining between them. Germline V CDR1 and CDR2: SGHNT, YYREEE (reference sequence). CDR3 length: 15 residues. The DNA of the CDR3 is TGTGCCAGCAGCCCCCAGGGGCTTTCTAACTATGGCTACACCTTC. Residues: CASSPQGLSNYGYTF.

This sequence joins TRBV7-3 and TRBJ2-7; a weak D match, TRBD1 (6 bases). The CDR3 is 13 residues long. Trimming shortened V by 1 base and J by 5 bases, and 9 bases separated the two germline ends. Germline V lookup: CDR1 SGHTA, CDR2 FQGTGA. CDR3 nucleotides: TGTGCCAGCAGCTTAAACAGGGACGACGAGCAGTACTTC. Its protein is CASSLNRDDEQYF.

This clone was observed a handful of times. This chain uses TRBV10-1 with TRBJ1-2, with D possibly being TRBD1 (6 bases). This CDR3 region has 14 residues. CDR1 and CDR2 from the germline V gene are WNHNN and SYGVQD (reference sequence). Between the trimmed V and J ends, which lost 4 bases and 0 bases, there was a span of 9 bases. The chain's CDR3 is CASSVNRANYGYTF. The CDR3, as DNA: TGCGCCAGCAGTGTAAACAGGGCTAACTATGGCTACACCTTC.

The chain couples TRBV7-9 to TRBJ1-2, with 10 bases identical to TRBD1. The CDR3 has 15 residues. V was clipped by 5 bases and J by 6 bases; unmatched bases: 9. Germline V lookup: CDR1 SEHNR, CDR2 FQNEAQ (reference sequence). Written as DNA, the CDR3 is TGTGCCAGCAGCCCAGTAGTCGGACAGGGGGATGGCTACACCTTC. It yields the protein CASSPVVGQGDGYTF. The full variable domain, completed using reference TRBV7-9 and TRBJ1-2, is DTGVSQNPRHKITKRGQNVTFRCDPISEHNRLYWYRQTLGQGPEFLTYFQNEAQLEKSRLLSDRFSAERPKGSFSTLEIQRTEQGDSAMYLCASSPVVGQGDGYTFGSGTRLTVV.

The chain has TRBV7-2 and TRBJ2-5; unclear D gene. CDR3 length: 14 amino acids. The ends were cut back, 4 bases at V and 0 bases at J, with 9 bases in the middle. Germline V gene lookup returns CDR1 SGHTA and CDR2 FQGNSA. In DNA form, the CDR3 reads TGTGCCAGCAGCTCCTACAGAAACCAAGAGACCCAGTACTTC. It yields the protein CASSSYRNQETQYF. Complete variable domain (other parts from reference TRBV7-2 and TRBJ2-5): GAGVSQSPSNKVTEKGKDVELRCDPISGHTALYWYRQSLGQGLEFLIYFQGNSAPDKSGLPSDRFSAERTGGSVSTLTIQRTQQEDSAVYLCASSSYRNQETQYFGPGTRLLVL.

The chain employs TRBV7-2 and TRBJ1-6; perhaps TRBD1 as D (5 bases). CDR3 length equals 17 residues. From germline, CDR1 is SGHTA and CDR2 FQGNSA. V was shortened by 3 bases and J by 10 bases, with 22 bases between the two germline ends. The CDR3 loop is CASSFGPGAAGGSPLHF. CDR3 sequence (DNA): TGTGCCAGCAGCTTCGGCCCGGGCGCAGCCGGGGGGTCACCCCTCCACTTT.

The chain carries TRBV30 and TRBJ2-2; D may be TRBD1 (6 bases). The CDR3 has 15 amino acids. V was trimmed by 2 bases and J by 5 bases, leaving 15 bases between them. Per the germline V gene, CDR1 is GTSNPN and CDR2 is SVGIG (reference sequence). CDR3 sequence: CAWSPWGPRTGELFF. For the CDR3, the DNA is TGTGCCTGGAGTCCGTGGGGGCCACGTACCGGGGAGCTGTTTTTT.

This chain connects TRBV7-8 to TRBJ2-1, with 8 positions matching TRBD2. The CDR3 sequence is 15 residues long. Unmatched junction bases numbered 7, after V lost 2 bases and J lost 7 bases. CDR1 and CDR2 (germline): SGHVS, FQNEAQ. Here the CDR3 DNA reads TGTGCCAGCAGCTTACTACTAGCGGACGCGAATGAGCAGTTCTTC. This gives the protein CASSLLLADANEQFF.

The chain has TRBV6-5 and TRBJ1-2, with D possibly matching TRBD1 (6 bases). V gave up 7 bases and J gave up 5 bases, with 14 bases separating them. The CDR3 is 13 amino acids. Germline CDR1 and CDR2: MNHEY and SVGAGI. CDR3 sequence: CASTTTGQYGYTF. For the CDR3, the DNA is TGTGCCAGCACCACTACCGGACAGTATGGCTACACCTTC.

This clone has just one count. This rearrangement joins TRBV5-1 to TRBJ1-4, with 9 positions matching TRBD1. This CDR3 region has 14 residues. V lost 4 bases and J lost 5; bases outside the gene matches: 3. CDR1 is SGHRS and CDR2 is YFSETQ in the germline V gene. The CDR3 is CASSPTGGNEKLFF. CDR3 DNA: TGCGCCAGCAGCCCCACAGGGGGCAATGAAAAACTGTTTTTT.

This clone has just one count. The V call is TRBV11-2, the J call TRBJ2-7; D perhaps matches TRBD1 (6 bases). Germline CDR1 reads SGHAT; CDR2 reads FQNNGV. Trimming shortened V by 4 bases and J by 3 bases, and 10 bases separated the two germline ends. The CDR3 runs to 13 residues. DNA for the CDR3: TGTGCCAGCAGCTCCGACAGGCGCTACGAGCAGTACTTC. Encoded protein: CASSSDRRYEQYF.

CDR3 sequence reads: CASSEGIAGYTF. The DNA for the CDR3 is TGTGCCAGCAGCGAGGGAATCGCTGGCTACACCTTC. The V call is TRBV7-2, the J call TRBJ1-2; D not resolved. The germline gives CDR1 SGHTA, CDR2 FQGNSA. The V and J ends lost 5 bases and 7 bases respectively, with 11 bases between them. The CDR3 runs 12 residues.

The chain has TRBV18 and TRBJ1-1, with a tentative D call TRBD1 (5 bases). This CDR3 spans 14 amino acids. Germline V CDR1 and CDR2: KGHSH, LQKENI. V was clipped by 1 base and J by 3 bases, with 9 bases between them. The CDR3 nucleotides read TGTGCCAGCTCACCACTTCCAGGGTACACTGAAGCTTTCTTT. Translated: CASSPLPGYTEAFF. Looking up the rest from reference TRBV18 and TRBJ1-1 gives the full variable domain: NAGVMQNPRHLVRRRGQEARLRCSPMKGHSHVYWYRQLPEEGLKFMVYLQKENIIDESGMPKERFSAEFPKEGPSILRIQQVVRGDSAAYFCASSPLPGYTEAFFGQGTRLTVV.

The chain has TRBV18 and TRBJ2-3, with D possibly TRBD1 on 5 matching bases. The CDR3 has 16 amino acids. V was cut by 6 bases and J by 0 bases, with 16 bases left in between. Germline CDR1 KGHSH, CDR2 LQKENI. The CDR3 region is CASSQLQDLSTDTQYF. CDR3 sequence (DNA): TGTGCCAGCTCCCAGTTACAGGATCTTAGCACAGATACGCAGTATTTT.

The chain couples TRBV19 to TRBJ2-5, with 10 bases fitting TRBD2. This CDR3 has 15 amino acids. The junction had 7 bases not matched to a gene; V was cut back by 4 bases and J by 5 bases. CDR1 is LNHDA, CDR2 SQIVND, per germline (reference sequence). In DNA, the CDR3 is TGTGCCAGTAGTACCCCTAGCGGGGGAGCGGAGACCCAGTACTTC. Translating it yields CASSTPSGGAETQYF.

The rearrangement uses TRBV5-4 and TRBJ2-7; 7 bases are shared with TRBD1. CDR1 is SGHNT and CDR2 is YYREEE in the germline V gene (reference sequence). This CDR3 region has 13 residues. V was clipped by 4 bases and J by 5 bases; unmatched bases: 6. The CDR3 region is CASSPTGQDEQYF. CDR3 bases: TGTGCCAGCAGCCCGACAGGGCAGGACGAGCAGTACTTC.